The T cell receptor (beta chain) described here comes from a study of beta chain features in type 1 diabetes. This clone showed up just a few times. Expressed TCRB transcripts were sequenced after all isolated RNA was converted to cDNA. Clones were sequenced by immunoSEQ multiplex PCR, and TCRdb holds only the in-frame ones, with some missing. The table includes about 360,000 clones, over 9.5% detected once. The CDR3 runs to 12 residues. The germline CDR1 and CDR2 sequences are MDHEN and SYDVKM. V shed 6 bases and J shed 6 bases, with 9 bases lying between them. The TCR was taken from a man between 18 and 29 years old in good health. The rearrangement uses TRBV28 and TRBJ2-1; D gene unclear. The sequenced sample was naive CD4+ T cells from blood. CDR3 nucleotide sequence: TGTGCCAGCAGCAGAATCGCCAATGAGCAGTTCTTC. Protein: CASSRIANEQFF.